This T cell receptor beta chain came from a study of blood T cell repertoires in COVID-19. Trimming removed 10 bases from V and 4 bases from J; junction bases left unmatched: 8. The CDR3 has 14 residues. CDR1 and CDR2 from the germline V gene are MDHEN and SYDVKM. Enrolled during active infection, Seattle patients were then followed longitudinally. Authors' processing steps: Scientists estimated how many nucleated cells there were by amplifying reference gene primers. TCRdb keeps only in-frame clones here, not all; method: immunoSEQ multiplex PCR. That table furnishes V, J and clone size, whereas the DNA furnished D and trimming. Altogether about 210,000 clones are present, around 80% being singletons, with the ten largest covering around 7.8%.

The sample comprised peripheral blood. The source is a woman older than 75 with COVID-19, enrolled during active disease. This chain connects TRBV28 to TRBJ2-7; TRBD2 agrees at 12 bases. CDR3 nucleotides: TGTGCCACTCTGGGACTAGCGGGCTCATACGAGCAGTACTTC. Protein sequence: CATLGLAGSYEQYF.